This T cell receptor beta chain was sequenced for a study of cytomegalovirus exposure and HLA in healthy donors. Study-level results: A reported reduction in N-insertions relative to the roughly 710-donor mean was seen in an Asian-associated ancestry cluster in a later analysis.

Notes on this clone: Antigen: not known.

A multiplex PCR was run with 60 Vbeta primers and 13 Jbeta primers. The method was immunoSEQ multiplex PCR; TCRdb's version includes in-frame clones alone and lacks a portion of them. This sample carries approximately 110,000 clones, with more than 0.8% going to the ten biggest clones. The sequenced sample was PBMCs. This clonotype was sampled from a man aged 18 to 30 in good health and CMV-seronegative.

The CDR3 loop is CASSPNSADRRNTEAFF. The CDR3 DNA is TGTGCCAGCTCACCAAATTCCGCAGACAGGAGGAACACTGAAGCTTTCTTT. The J gene is TRBJ1-1, the V gene TRBV18; D is possibly TRBD1 (6 bases). CDR1 and CDR2 from the germline V gene are KGHSH and LQKENI. Between the trimmed V and J ends, which lost 2 bases and 1 base, there was a span of 17 bases. The CDR3 contains 17 residues.